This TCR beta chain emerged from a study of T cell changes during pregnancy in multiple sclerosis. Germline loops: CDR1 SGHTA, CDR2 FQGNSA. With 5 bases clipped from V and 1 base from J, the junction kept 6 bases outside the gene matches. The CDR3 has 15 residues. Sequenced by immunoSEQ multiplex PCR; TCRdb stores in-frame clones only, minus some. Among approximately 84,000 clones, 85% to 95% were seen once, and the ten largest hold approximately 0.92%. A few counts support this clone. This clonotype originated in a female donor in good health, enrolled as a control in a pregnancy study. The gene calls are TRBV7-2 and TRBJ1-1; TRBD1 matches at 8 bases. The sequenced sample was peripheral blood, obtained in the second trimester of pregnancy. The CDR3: CASSTQGAPNTEAFF. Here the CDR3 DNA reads TGTGCCAGCAGCACTCAGGGGGCCCCGAACACTGAAGCTTTCTTT.